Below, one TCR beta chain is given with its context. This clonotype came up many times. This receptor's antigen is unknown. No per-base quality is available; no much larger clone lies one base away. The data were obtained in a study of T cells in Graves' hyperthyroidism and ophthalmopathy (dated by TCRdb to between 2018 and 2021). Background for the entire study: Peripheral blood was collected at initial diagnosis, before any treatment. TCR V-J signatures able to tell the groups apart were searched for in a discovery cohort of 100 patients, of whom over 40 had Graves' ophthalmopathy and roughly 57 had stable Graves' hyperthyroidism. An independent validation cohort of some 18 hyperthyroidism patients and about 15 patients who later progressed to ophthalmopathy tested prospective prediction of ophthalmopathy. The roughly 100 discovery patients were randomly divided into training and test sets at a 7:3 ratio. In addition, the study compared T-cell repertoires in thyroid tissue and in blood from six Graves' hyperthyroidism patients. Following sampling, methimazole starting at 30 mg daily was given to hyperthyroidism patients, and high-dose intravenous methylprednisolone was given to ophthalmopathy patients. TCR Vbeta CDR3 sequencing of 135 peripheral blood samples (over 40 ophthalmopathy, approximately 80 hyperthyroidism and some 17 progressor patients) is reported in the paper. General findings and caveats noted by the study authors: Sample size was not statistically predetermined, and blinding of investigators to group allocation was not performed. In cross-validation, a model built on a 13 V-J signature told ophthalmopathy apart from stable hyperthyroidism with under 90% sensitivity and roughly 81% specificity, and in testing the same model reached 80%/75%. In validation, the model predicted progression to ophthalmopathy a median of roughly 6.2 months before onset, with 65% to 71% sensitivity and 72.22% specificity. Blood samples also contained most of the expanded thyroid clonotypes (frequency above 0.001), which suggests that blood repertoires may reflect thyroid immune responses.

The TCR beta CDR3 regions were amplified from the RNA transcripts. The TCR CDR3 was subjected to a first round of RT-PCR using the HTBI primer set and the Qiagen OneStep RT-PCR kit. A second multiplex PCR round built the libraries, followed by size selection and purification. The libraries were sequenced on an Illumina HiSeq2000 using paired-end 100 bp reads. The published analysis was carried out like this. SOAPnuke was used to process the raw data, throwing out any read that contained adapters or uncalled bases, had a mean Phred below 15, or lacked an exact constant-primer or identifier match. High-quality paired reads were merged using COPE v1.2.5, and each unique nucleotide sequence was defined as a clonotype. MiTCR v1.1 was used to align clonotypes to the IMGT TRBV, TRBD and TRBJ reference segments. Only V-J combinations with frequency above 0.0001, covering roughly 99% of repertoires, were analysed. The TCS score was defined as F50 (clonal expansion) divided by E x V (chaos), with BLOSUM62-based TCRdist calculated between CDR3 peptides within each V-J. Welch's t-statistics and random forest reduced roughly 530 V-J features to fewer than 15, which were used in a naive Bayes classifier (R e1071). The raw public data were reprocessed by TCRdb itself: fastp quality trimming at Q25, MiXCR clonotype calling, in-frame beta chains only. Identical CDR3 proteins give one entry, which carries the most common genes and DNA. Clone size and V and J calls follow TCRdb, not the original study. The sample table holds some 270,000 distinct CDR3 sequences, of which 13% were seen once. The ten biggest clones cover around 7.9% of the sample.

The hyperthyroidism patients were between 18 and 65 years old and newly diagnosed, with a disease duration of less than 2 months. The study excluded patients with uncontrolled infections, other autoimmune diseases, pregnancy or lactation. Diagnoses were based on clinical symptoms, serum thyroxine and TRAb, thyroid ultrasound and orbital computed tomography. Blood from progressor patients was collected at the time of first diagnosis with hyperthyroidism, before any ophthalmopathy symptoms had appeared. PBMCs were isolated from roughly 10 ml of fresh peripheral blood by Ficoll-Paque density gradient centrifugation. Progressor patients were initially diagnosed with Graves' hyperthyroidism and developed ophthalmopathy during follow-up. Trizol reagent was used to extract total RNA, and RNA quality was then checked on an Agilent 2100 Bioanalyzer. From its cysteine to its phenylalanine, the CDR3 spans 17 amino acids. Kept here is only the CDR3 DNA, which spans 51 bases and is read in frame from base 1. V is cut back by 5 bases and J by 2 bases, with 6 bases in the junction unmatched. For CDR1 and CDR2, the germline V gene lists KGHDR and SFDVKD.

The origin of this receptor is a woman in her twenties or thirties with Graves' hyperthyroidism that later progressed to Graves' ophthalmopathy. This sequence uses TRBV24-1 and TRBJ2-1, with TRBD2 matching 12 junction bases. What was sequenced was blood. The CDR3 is CATSGGTSGPTYNEQFF. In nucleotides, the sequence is TGTGCCACCAGTGGAGGGACTAGCGGGCCGACCTACAATGAGCAGTTCTTC.